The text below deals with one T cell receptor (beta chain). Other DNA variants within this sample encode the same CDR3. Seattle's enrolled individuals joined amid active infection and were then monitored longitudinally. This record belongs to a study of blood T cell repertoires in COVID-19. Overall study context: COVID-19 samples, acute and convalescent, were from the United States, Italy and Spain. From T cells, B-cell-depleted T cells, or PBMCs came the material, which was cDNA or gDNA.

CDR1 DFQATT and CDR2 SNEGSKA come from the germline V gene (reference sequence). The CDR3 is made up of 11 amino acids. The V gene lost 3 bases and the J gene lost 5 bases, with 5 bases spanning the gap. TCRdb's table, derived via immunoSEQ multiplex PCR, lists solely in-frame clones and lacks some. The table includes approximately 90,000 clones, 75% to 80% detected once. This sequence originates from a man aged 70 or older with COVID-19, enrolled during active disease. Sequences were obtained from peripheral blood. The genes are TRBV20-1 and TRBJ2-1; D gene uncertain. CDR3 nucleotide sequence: TGCAGTGCTAGGGCCAACAATGAGCAGTTCTTC. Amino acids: CSARANNEQFF.